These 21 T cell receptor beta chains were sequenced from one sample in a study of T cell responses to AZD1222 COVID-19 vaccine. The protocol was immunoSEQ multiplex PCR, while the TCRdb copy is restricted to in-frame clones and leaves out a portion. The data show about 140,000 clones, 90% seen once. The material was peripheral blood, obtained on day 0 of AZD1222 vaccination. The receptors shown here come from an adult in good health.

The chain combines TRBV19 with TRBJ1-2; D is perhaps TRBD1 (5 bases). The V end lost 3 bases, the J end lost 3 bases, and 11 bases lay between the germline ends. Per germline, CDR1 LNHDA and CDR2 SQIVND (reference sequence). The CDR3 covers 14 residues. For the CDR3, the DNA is TGTGCCAGTAGTATTCCAGGGTTATACTATGGCTACACCTTC. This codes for CASSIPGLYYGYTF.

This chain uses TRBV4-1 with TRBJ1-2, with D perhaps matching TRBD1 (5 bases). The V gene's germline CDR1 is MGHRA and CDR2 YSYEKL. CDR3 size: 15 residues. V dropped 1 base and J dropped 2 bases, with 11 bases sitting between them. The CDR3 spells CASSQVGRGNYGYTF. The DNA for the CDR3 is TGCGCCAGCAGCCAAGTTGGGAGGGGCAACTATGGCTACACCTTC.

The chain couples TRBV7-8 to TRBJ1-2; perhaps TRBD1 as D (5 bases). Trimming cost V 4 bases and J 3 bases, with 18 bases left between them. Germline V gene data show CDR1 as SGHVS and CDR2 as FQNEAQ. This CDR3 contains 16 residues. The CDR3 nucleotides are TGTGCCAGCAGCTCCCCAGGGACGGGTCCCGACTATGGCTACACCTTC. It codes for CASSSPGTGPDYGYTF. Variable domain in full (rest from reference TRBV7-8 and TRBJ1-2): GAGVSQSPRYKVAKRGQDVALRCDPISGHVSLFWYQQALGQGPEFLTYFQNEAQLDKSGLPSDRFFAERPEGSVSTLKIQRTQQEDSAVYLCASSSPGTGPDYGYTFGSGTRLTVV.

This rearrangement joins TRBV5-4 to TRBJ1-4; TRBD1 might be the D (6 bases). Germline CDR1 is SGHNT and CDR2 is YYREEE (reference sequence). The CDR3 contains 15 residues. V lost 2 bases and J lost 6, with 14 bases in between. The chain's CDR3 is CASSLIQGGYEKLFF. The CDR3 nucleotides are TGTGCCAGCAGCTTAATACAGGGTGGTTATGAAAAACTGTTTTTT.

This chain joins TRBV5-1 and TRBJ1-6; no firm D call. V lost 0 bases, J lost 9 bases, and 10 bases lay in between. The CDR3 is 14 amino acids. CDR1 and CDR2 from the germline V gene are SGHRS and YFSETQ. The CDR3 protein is CASSLEDLGSPLHF. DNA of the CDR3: TGCGCCAGCAGCTTGGAAGATCTCGGTTCACCCCTCCACTTT.

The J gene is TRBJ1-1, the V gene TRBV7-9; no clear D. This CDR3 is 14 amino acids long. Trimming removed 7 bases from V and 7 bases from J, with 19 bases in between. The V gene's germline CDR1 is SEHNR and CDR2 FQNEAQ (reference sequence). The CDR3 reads CASIPAADYGEAFF. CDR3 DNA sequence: TGTGCCAGCATCCCGGCGGCAGATTATGGTGAAGCTTTCTTT. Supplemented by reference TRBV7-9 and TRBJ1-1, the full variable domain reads DTGVSQNPRHKITKRGQNVTFRCDPISEHNRLYWYRQTLGQGPEFLTYFQNEAQLEKSRLLSDRFSAERPKGSFSTLEIQRTEQGDSAMYLCASIPAADYGEAFFGQGTRLTVV.

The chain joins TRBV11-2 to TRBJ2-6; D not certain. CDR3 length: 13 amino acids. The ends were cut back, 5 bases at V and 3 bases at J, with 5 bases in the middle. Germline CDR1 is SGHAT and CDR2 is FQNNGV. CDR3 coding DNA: TGTGCCAGCAGCAAAGGTGGGGCCAACGTCCTGACTTTC. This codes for CASSKGGANVLTF. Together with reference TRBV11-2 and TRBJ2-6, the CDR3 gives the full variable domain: EAGVAQSPRYKIIEKRQSVAFWCNPISGHATLYWYQQILGQGPKLLIQFQNNGVVDDSQLPKDRFSAERLKGVDSTLKIQPAKLEDSAVYLCASSKGGANVLTFGAGSRLTVL.

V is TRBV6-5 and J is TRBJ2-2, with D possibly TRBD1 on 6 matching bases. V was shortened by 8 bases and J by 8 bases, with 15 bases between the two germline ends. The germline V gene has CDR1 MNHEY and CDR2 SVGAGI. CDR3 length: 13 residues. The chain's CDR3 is CASRPGVAGELFF. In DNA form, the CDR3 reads TGTGCCAGCCGACCAGGGGTAGCTGGGGAGCTGTTTTTT.

This CDR3 is CASSLFGGAVGNTEAFF. CDR3 coding DNA: TGCGCCAGCAGCTTATTTGGAGGGGCCGTGGGGAACACTGAAGCTTTCTTT. V usage is TRBV5-1 and J usage is TRBJ1-1; a weak D match, TRBD1 (5 bases). This CDR3 region has 17 residues. Trimming left V 2 bases short and J 1 base short, with 18 bases between. The germline gives CDR1 SGHRS, CDR2 YFSETQ.

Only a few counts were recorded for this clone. CDR3 nucleotide sequence: TGTGCCAGTAGCCATCCCGACAGGGTTGGAGGCTACACCTTC. Translated, it gives CASSHPDRVGGYTF. V and J are TRBV19 and TRBJ1-2; 7 nucleotides match TRBD1. The germline V gene has CDR1 LNHDA and CDR2 SQIVND (reference sequence). The CDR3 runs 14 residues. The ends lost 6 bases at V and 8 bases at J; junction bases unmatched: 12. The full variable domain, completed using reference TRBV19 and TRBJ1-2, is DGGITQSPKYLFRKEGQNVTLSCEQNLNHDAMYWYRQDPGQGLRLIYYSQIVNDFQKGDIAEGYSVSREKKESFPLTVTSAQKNPTAFYLCASSHPDRVGGYTFGSGTRLTVV.

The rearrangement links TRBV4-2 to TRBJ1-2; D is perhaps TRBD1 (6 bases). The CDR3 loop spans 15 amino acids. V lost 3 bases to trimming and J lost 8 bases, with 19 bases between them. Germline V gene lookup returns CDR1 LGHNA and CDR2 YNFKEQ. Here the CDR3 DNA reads TGTGCCAGCAGCCAGGACATGAGGGGGGCTCGGGGCTACACCTTC. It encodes CASSQDMRGARGYTF.

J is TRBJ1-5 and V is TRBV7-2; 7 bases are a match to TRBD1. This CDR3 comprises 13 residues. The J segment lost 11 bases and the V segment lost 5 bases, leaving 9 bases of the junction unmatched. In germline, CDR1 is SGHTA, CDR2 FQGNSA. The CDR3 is CASSLATGRAQHF. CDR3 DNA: TGTGCCAGCAGCCTCGCGACAGGGCGGGCCCAGCATTTT.

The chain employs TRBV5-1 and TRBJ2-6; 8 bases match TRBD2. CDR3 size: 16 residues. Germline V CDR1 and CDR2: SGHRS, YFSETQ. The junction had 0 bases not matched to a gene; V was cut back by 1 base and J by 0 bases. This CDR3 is CASSLRGGSGANVLTF. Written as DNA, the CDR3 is TGCGCCAGCAGCTTGCGGGGGGGCTCTGGGGCCAACGTCCTGACTTTC.

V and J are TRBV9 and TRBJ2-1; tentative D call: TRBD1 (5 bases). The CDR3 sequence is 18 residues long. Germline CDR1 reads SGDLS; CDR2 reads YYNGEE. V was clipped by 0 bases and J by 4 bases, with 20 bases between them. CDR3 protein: CASSVGGAQVLSYNEQFF. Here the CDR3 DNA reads TGTGCCAGCAGCGTAGGTGGGGCGCAGGTCCTTTCTTACAATGAGCAGTTCTTC.

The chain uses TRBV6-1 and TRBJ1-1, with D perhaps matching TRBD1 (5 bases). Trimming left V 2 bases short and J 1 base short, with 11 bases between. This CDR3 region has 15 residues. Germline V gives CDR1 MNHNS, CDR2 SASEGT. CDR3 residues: CASSEWKRGNTEAFF. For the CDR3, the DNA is TGTGCCAGCAGTGAATGGAAGAGGGGGAACACTGAAGCTTTCTTT.

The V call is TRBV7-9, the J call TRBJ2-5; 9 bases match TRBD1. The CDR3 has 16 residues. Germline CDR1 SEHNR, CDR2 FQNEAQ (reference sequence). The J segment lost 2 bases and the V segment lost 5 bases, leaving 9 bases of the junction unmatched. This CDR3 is CASSPLRTGVQETQYF. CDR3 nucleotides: TGTGCCAGCAGCCCCCTGCGGACAGGGGTACAAGAGACCCAGTACTTC.

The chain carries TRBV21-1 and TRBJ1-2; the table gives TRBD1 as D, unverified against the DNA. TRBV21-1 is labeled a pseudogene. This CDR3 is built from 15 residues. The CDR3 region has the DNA TGTGCCAGCAGCAAAAAGCAGACAGGGGATGATGGCTACACCTTC. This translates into CASSKKQTGDDGYTF.

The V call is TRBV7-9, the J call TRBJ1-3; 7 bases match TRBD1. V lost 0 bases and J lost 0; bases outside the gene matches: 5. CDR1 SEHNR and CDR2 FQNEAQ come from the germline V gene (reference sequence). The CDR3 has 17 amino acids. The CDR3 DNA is TGTGCCAGCAGCTTAGCTTCACAGGGGAGCTCTGGAAACACCATATATTTT. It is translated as CASSLASQGSSGNTIYF.

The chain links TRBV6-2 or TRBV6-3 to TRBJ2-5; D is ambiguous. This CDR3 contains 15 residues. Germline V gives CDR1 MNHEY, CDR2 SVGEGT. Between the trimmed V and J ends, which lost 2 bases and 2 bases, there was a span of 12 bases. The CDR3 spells CASSYSTQVQETQYF. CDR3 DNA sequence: TGTGCCAGCAGTTACAGTACCCAGGTACAAGAGACCCAGTACTTC.

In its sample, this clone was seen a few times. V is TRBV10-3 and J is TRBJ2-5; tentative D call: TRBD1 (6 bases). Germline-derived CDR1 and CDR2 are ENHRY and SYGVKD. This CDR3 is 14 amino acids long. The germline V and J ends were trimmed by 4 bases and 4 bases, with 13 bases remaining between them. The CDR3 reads CAISAPGAGETQYF. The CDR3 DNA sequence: TGTGCCATCAGTGCGCCAGGGGCAGGAGAGACCCAGTACTTC.

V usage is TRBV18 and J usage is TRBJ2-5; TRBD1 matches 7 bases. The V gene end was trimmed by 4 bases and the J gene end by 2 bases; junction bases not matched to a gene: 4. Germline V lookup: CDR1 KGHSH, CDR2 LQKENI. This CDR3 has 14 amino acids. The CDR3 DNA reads TGTGCCAGCTCACACGGGACAGAACAAGAGACCCAGTACTTC. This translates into CASSHGTEQETQYF.